These 2 T cell receptor beta chains originate from one sample sequenced in a study of T cell repertoires in cytomegalovirus infection. TCRdb analysed the reads with MiXCR anew, one entry per CDR3 protein. Found here are hundreds of thousands of distinct CDR3 sequences, roughly 15% of them singletons; the top ten hold 12%. Sequenced material: PBMCs. These receptor sequences come from a human donor in good health (CMV status not recorded). Some clones in this sample may be carry-over from other donors' samples.

This clonotype was observed a handful of times. The CDR3 nucleotides are TGTGCCAGTAGTATAACCGCGGACAGGAATCGCTATGGCTACACCTTC. Its translation: CASSITADRNRYGYTF. V is TRBV19 and J is TRBJ1-2; 7 positions agree with TRBD1. V gave up 2 bases and J gave up 4 bases; unmatched junction bases: 10. CDR1 and CDR2 (germline): LNHDA, SQIVND (reference sequence). The CDR3 is made up of 16 amino acids.

This clonotype was counted a few times. This chain joins TRBV5-4 and TRBJ1-1, with D uncertain. The CDR3 is 15 residues long. V lost 1 base to trimming and J lost 0 bases, with 10 bases between them. The V gene's germline CDR1 is SGHNT and CDR2 YYREEE (reference sequence). The CDR3: CASSLRSGVNTEAFF. The CDR3 bases are TGTGCCAGCAGCTTGAGGTCCGGGGTGAACACTGAAGCTTTCTTT.